This TCR beta chain emerged from a study of T cells expressing NK-cell markers. For the study at large: From sorted CD3+CD56+NKG2C+, CD3+CD56+NKG2C- and CD3+CD56-NKG2C+ T cells came the TCR beta repertoires. Among eight sequenced donors, seven carried HCMV seropositivity while one was seronegative. Study-wide points: Roughly 6 of the donors carried dominant NKG2C+ clonotypes that took up about 1.0-7.0% of their CD8+ T cells.

About this clonotype itself: What it binds is not known.

CDR1 is DFQATT and CDR2 is SNEGSKA in the germline V gene (reference sequence). This CDR3 spans 13 amino acids. TCR beta libraries carry UMIs added by 5'RACE template switching. For each CDR3 protein, TCRdb gives one entry from its re-call of the 5' RACE reads, without DNA. The listing contains about 540,000 distinct CDR3 sequences. Sequencing was carried out using blood T cells: a sorted CD56 or NKG2C T cell subset, CD4+ or CD8+ T cells, or bulk PBMC T cells (not recorded which). This chain joins TRBV20-1 and TRBJ2-1; TCRdb returns TRBD1, unconfirmable since there is no DNA. The origin of this receptor is a man aged 18 to 30 in good health. CDR3 residues: CSAKRGGQGRQFF.